This T cell receptor (beta chain) was found in a study of shared clonotypes between healthy human individuals. Broader study findings: Against clonotypes common to all four donors, non-shared ones had lower generation probabilities.

In the original analysis: ImmunoSEQ junction-only sequences lacked quality scores, so their filtering differed. Produced via immunoSEQ multiplex PCR; TCRdb's table is partial and in-frame only. V, J and clone size derive from that table, while D and trimming were established from the DNA sequence. Among over 2 million clones listed, 85% to 95% were seen once. Note on this clone: What it binds is unknown.

The V gene lost 4 bases and the J gene lost 6 bases, with 13 bases spanning the gap. Germline values: CDR1 MDHEN, CDR2 SYDVKM. The CDR3 totals 13 residues. This receptor was taken from a man aged 18 to 29 in good health. The J gene is TRBJ2-7, the V gene TRBV28, with unresolved D. Specimen: naive CD4+ T cells sorted from blood. Subset indicated: CD45RA+ positively selected. CDR3 sequence (DNA): TGTGCCAGCAGTTCGGGCGGCAGGCCCGAGCAGTACTTC. Residues: CASSSGGRPEQYF.